Below, 21 T cell receptor beta chains from the same sample are listed, as sequenced in a study of CD8+ T cells in alopecia areata. It was cDNA, reverse transcribed from extracted RNA, that served as the sequencing template. Produced via immunoSEQ multiplex PCR; TCRdb's table is partial and in-frame only. The data contain approximately 180,000 clones, 60% of them singletons. As for treatment: oral pan-JAK inhibitor, 5-10 mg twice daily. The specimen comprised CD4+ T cells sorted from blood, sampled at week 24, from a patient treated with tofacitinib. The source is a human donor with alopecia areata.

In its sample, this clone was seen a few times. This CDR3 is also generated by other DNA sequences in the sample. V is TRBV29-1 and J is TRBJ2-3; D gene uncertain. Between the trimmed V and J ends, which lost 2 bases and 1 base, there was a span of 4 bases. Germline loops: CDR1 SQVTM, CDR2 ANQGSEA. The CDR3 consists of 12 residues. The CDR3 DNA reads as TGCAGCGTTGAACTTGGCACAGATACGCAGTATTTT. It specifies CSVELGTDTQYF.

The V and J genes are TRBV7-8 and TRBJ1-5, with 9 bases aligning to TRBD1. V gave up 4 bases and J gave up 6 bases; unmatched junction bases: 7. Looked up from germline, CDR1 is SGHVS and CDR2 is FQNEAQ. This CDR3 contains 15 residues. CDR3 nucleotide sequence: TGTGCCAGCAGCTCCCGGACAGGGGAAGGTCAGCCCCAGCATTTT. The encoded protein is CASSSRTGEGQPQHF.

This clone was observed a handful of times. The V call is TRBV5-1, the J call TRBJ1-5; perhaps TRBD1 as D (6 bases). V was clipped by 4 bases and J by 4 bases, with 21 bases between them. Germline V CDR1 and CDR2: SGHRS, YFSETQ. There are 17 residues in the CDR3. The CDR3 nucleotides are TGCGCCAGCAGCCTACTGCCCTTGACAGGTGGAAATCAGCCCCAGCATTTT. Translation gives CASSLLPLTGGNQPQHF. Variable domain in full (rest from reference TRBV5-1 and TRBJ1-5): KAGVTQTPRYLIKTRGQQVTLSCSPISGHRSVSWYQQTPGQGLQFLFEYFSETQRNKGNFPGRFSGRQFSNSRSEMNVSTLELGDSALYLCASSLLPLTGGNQPQHFGDGTRLSIL.

The J gene is TRBJ2-3, the V gene TRBV9; D is perhaps TRBD1 (6 bases). CDR3 length: 13 residues. The V gene lost 7 bases and the J gene lost 5 bases, with 14 bases spanning the gap. The germline V gene encodes CDR1 SGDLS and CDR2 YYNGEE. The CDR3 spells CASSQGRIDTQYF. Here the CDR3 DNA reads TGTGCCAGCTCCCAGGGGCGAATAGATACGCAGTATTTT.

This chain uses TRBV4-2 with TRBJ1-4; 7 nucleotides match TRBD1. The CDR3 is 17 amino acids. Germline CDR1 LGHNA, CDR2 YNFKEQ. Trimming at V came to 2 bases and at J to 1 base, leaving 7 bases not matched to a gene. The CDR3 here is CASSQSRGRETNEKLFF. CDR3 DNA: TGTGCCAGCAGCCAATCGAGGGGGCGAGAAACTAATGAAAAACTGTTTTTT.

This clone was observed at least ten times. The CDR3 here is CASSLVGSGVGQPQHF. Here the CDR3 DNA reads TGTGCCAGCAGCTTAGTTGGCTCGGGGGTAGGGCAGCCCCAGCATTTT. V is TRBV7-2 and J is TRBJ1-5; perhaps TRBD1 as D (5 bases). The germline V gene encodes CDR1 SGHTA and CDR2 FQGNSA. Trimming took off 1 base at V and 7 bases at J, with 17 bases between the two ends. This CDR3 comprises 16 residues.

The CDR3 DNA follows: TGCAGCGTTGGAAAGGCCCGATTGACACAAAACAACAATGAGCAGTTCTTC. This gives the protein CSVGKARLTQNNNEQFF. The gene calls are TRBV29-1 and TRBJ2-1; the D is unclear. CDR1 and CDR2 (germline): SQVTM, ANQGSEA. The CDR3 is 17 amino acids. Trimming stripped 4 bases from V and 5 bases from J, with 24 bases between.

The V and J genes are TRBV5-6 and TRBJ2-1; D is possibly TRBD1 or TRBD2 (6 bases each). CDR1 is SGHDT, CDR2 YYEEEE, per germline. The CDR3 has 15 residues. V was shortened by 1 base and J by 5 bases, with 13 bases between the two germline ends. The chain's CDR3 is CASSLNRGPHNEQFF. CDR3 bases: TGTGCCAGCAGCTTGAATCGGGGGCCACACAATGAGCAGTTCTTC.

The chain combines TRBV5-6 with TRBJ2-5; 9 bases match TRBD2. J was trimmed by 1 base and V by 3 bases; bases with no gene match: 10. This CDR3 comprises 17 residues. Looked up from germline, CDR1 is SGHDT and CDR2 is YYEEEE. The CDR3 region has the DNA TGTGCCAGCAGCTCAACCCAGCGGGGGGTCCTCCAAGAGACCCAGTACTTC. As protein: CASSSTQRGVLQETQYF.

The chain employs TRBV29-1 and TRBJ2-7; D perhaps matches TRBD1 (6 bases). The CDR3 is 11 residues long. Per the germline V gene, CDR1 is SQVTM and CDR2 is ANQGSEA. Between the trimmed V and J ends, which lost 7 bases and 10 bases, there was a span of 17 bases. This chain's CDR3 is CSAGQSALQYF. Here the CDR3 DNA reads TGCAGCGCCGGACAGAGTGCTCTACAGTACTTC.

This clone was seen more than once but under ten times. The gene calls are TRBV29-1 and TRBJ2-7; D unclear. The CDR3 totals 15 residues. Germline V gene data show CDR1 as SQVTM and CDR2 as ANQGSEA. Trimming pared 1 base from V and 1 base from J, leaving 14 bases between. The CDR3 here is CSVEARVERSYEQYF. The CDR3 DNA follows: TGCAGCGTTGAAGCACGGGTAGAGAGGTCCTACGAGCAGTACTTC.

This chain connects TRBV5-1 to TRBJ1-1; 7 bases are a match to TRBD1. CDR1 and CDR2 from the germline V gene are SGHRS and YFSETQ. This CDR3 has 14 amino acids. V shed 4 bases and J 1 base; nucleotides not matched to a gene: 4. Here the CDR3 reads CASSTGQENTEAFF. The CDR3 DNA follows: TGCGCCAGCAGCACCGGACAGGAGAACACTGAAGCTTTCTTT.

This chain uses TRBV27 with TRBJ1-1; D not certain. The CDR3 runs 14 residues. The V end was cut by 6 bases, the J end by 7 bases, with 18 bases between. CDR1 MNHEY and CDR2 SMNVEV come from the germline V gene (reference sequence). CDR3 protein: CASRFGGLGGEAFF. Written as DNA, the CDR3 is TGTGCCAGCAGGTTTGGAGGACTGGGAGGTGAAGCTTTCTTT.

This clone showed up just a few times. In the same sample, other DNA sequences code for this CDR3. This chain links TRBV12-5 with TRBJ1-5; 9 bases agree with TRBD1. CDR3 length equals 16 residues. CDR1 and CDR2 (germline): LGHNT, FRNRAP. Trimming cost V 2 bases and J 1 base; bases outside gene matches: 3. Written as DNA, the CDR3 is TGTGCTAGTGGTTTGTCAGGGACAGGGAGCAATCAGCCCCAGCATTTT. Translating gives CASGLSGTGSNQPQHF. The full variable domain, completed using reference TRBV12-5 and TRBJ1-5, is DARVTQTPRHKVTEMGQEVTMRCQPILGHNTVFWYRQTMMQGLELLAYFRNRAPLDDSGMPKDRFSAEMPDATLATLKIQPSEPRDSAVYFCASGLSGTGSNQPQHFGDGTRLSIL.

This clone has only a few counts. The chain recombines TRBV29-1 with TRBJ2-3; D possibly corresponds to TRBD2 (5 bases). V lost 3 bases, J lost 2 bases, and 9 bases lay in between. Per germline, CDR1 SQVTM and CDR2 ANQGSEA. The CDR3 runs to 13 residues. The CDR3 is CSVDRGYTDTQYF. CDR3 DNA: TGCAGCGTTGATAGAGGGTACACAGATACGCAGTATTTT.

This rearrangement joins TRBV5-1 to TRBJ1-1; D uncertain. The CDR3 is 14 amino acids. From germline, CDR1 is SGHRS and CDR2 YFSETQ. V was shortened by 4 bases and J by 2 bases, with 12 bases between the two germline ends. The CDR3 loop reads CASSPEAGNTEAFF. CDR3 DNA: TGCGCCAGCAGCCCAGAGGCGGGCAACACTGAAGCTTTCTTT.

V and J are TRBV6-6 and TRBJ2-3; either TRBD1 or TRBD2 may supply D (5 bases each). The germline V gene encodes CDR1 MNHNY and CDR2 SVGAGI (reference sequence). Deletions cut 8 bases from V and 2 bases from J, with 11 bases between. The CDR3 contains 13 residues. The CDR3 bases are TGTGCCAGCGGGACCCACCTCACAGATACGCAGTATTTT. Protein: CASGTHLTDTQYF.

For this clone: The junction differs from germline at one of its ends, possibly a read error. This sequence joins TRBV2 and TRBJ2-6, with a tentative D call TRBD1 (5 bases). CDR1 is SNHLY and CDR2 is FYNNEI in the germline V gene. The CDR3 has 15 residues. The CDR3 DNA follows: TGTGCCAGCAGTAGACAGTTCTCTGGGGCCAACGTCCTGATCTTC. This encodes CASSRQFSGANVLIF.

The sample holds a few counts of this clone. The chain is built from TRBV7-8 and TRBJ2-1; TRBD2 is a possible D gene (5 bases). V lost 5 bases, J lost 15 bases, and 20 bases lay in between. CDR3 length: 13 residues. Germline assignment: CDR1 SGHVS and CDR2 FQNEAQ. CDR3 DNA sequence: TGTGCCAGCAGCCAACGGGAAGAGGGAATTAGGTTCTTC. Protein sequence: CASSQREEGIRFF.

The CDR3 sequence: CASSTQGASNGYTF. CDR3 bases: TGTGCCAGCAGCACCCAGGGGGCATCGAATGGCTACACCTTC. The chain links TRBV6-6 to TRBJ1-2, with 8 bases aligning to TRBD1. CDR3 length: 14 amino acids. Germline loops: CDR1 MNHNY, CDR2 SVGAGI (reference sequence). Unmatched junction bases numbered 9, after V lost 6 bases and J lost 6 bases.

As for this clone: The same CDR3 arises from other DNA sequences in this sample as well. V is TRBV29-1 and J is TRBJ1-1; TRBD1 aligns across 8 bases. Germline assignment: CDR1 SQVTM and CDR2 ANQGSEA. Losses at the gene ends were 6 bases for V and 5 bases for J; bases not matched to a gene: 2. This CDR3 contains 11 residues. In DNA form, the CDR3 reads TGCAGCGTAACAGGGGGGACTGAAGCTTTCTTT. Protein sequence: CSVTGGTEAFF.